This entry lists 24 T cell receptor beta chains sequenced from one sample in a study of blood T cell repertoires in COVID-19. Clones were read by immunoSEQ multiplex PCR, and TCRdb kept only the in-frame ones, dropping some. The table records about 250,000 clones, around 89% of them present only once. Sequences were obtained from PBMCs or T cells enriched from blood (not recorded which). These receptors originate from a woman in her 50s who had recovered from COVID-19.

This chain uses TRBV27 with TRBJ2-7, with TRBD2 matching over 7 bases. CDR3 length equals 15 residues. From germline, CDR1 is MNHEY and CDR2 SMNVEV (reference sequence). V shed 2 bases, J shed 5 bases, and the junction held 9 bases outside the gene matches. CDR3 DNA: TGTGCCAGCAGTTTAGGTGGGAGGGCCTATGACGAGCAGTACTTC. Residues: CASSLGGRAYDEQYF.

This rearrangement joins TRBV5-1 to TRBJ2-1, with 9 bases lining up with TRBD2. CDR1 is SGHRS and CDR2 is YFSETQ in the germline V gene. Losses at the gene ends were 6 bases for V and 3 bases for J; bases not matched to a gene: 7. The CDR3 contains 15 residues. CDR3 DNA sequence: TGCGCCAGCACCGCCGGGACTAGCTTCTACAATGAGCAGTTCTTC. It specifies CASTAGTSFYNEQFF.

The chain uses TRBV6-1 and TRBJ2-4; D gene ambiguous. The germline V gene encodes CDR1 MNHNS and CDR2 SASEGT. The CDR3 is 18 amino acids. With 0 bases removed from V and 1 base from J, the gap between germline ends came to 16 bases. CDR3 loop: CASSEAYRLPGAKNIQYF. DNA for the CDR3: TGTGCCAGCAGTGAAGCTTATAGGTTACCCGGGGCCAAAAACATTCAGTACTTC.

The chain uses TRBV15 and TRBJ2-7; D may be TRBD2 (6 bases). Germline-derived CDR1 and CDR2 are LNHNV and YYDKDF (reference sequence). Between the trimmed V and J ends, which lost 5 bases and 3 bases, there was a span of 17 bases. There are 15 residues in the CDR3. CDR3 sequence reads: CATSSPGTAFYEQYF. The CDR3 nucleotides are TGTGCCACCAGCTCCCCGGGGACTGCCTTCTACGAGCAGTACTTC.

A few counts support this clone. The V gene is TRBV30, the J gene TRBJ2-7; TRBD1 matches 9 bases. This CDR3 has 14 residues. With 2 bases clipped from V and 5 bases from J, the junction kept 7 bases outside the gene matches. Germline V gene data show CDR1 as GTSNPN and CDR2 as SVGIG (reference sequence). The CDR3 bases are TGTGCCTGGAGTACGGGACAGGGAACCCACGAGCAGTACTTC. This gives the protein CAWSTGQGTHEQYF. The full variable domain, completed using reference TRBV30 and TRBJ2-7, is SQTIHQWPATLVQPVGSPLSLECTVEGTSNPNLYWYRQAAGRGLQLLFYSVGIGQISSEVPQNLSASRPQDRQFILSSKKLLLSDSGFYLCAWSTGQGTHEQYFGPGTRLTVT.

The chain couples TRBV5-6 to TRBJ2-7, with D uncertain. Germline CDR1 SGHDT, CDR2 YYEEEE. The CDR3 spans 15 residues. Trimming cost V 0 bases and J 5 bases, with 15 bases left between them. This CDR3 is CASSLEVSARHEQYF. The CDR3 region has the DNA TGTGCCAGCAGCTTGGAAGTGAGCGCCCGCCACGAGCAGTACTTC.

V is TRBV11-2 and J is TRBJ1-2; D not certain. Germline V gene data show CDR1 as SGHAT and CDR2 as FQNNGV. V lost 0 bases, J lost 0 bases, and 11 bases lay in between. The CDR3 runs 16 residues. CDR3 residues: CASSLEFGPTNYGYTF. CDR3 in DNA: TGTGCCAGCAGCTTAGAATTTGGGCCAACTAACTATGGCTACACCTTC. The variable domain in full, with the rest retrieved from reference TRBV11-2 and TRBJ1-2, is EAGVAQSPRYKIIEKRQSVAFWCNPISGHATLYWYQQILGQGPKLLIQFQNNGVVDDSQLPKDRFSAERLKGVDSTLKIQPAKLEDSAVYLCASSLEFGPTNYGYTFGSGTRLTVV.

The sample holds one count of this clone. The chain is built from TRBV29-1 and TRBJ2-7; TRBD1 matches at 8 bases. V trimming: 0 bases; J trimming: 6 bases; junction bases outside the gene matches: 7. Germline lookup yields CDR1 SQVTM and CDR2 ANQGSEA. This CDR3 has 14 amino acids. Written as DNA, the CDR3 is TGCAGCGTTGAAGATCGGGCAGGGGGCGGCGAGCAGTACTTC. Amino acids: CSVEDRAGGGEQYF.

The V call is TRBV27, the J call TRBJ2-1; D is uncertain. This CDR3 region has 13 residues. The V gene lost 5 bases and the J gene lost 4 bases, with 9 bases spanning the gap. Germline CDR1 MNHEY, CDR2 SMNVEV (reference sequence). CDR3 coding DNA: TGTGCCAGCAGTAGAGTAGTATACAATGAGCAGTTCTTC. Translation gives CASSRVVYNEQFF.

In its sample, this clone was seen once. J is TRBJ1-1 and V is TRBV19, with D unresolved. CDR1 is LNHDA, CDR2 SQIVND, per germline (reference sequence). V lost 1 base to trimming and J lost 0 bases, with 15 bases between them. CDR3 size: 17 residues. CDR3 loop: CASSIVRAGDLNTEAFF. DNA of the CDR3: TGTGCCAGTAGTATAGTGCGGGCCGGAGACTTGAACACTGAAGCTTTCTTT. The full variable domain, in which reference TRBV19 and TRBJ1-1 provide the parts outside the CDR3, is DGGITQSPKYLFRKEGQNVTLSCEQNLNHDAMYWYRQDPGQGLRLIYYSQIVNDFQKGDIAEGYSVSREKKESFPLTVTSAQKNPTAFYLCASSIVRAGDLNTEAFFGQGTRLTVV.

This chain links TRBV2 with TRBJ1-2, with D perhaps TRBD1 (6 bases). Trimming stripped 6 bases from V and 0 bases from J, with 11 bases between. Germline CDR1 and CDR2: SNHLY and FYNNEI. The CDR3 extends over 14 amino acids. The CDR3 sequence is CASRTGQTNYGYTF. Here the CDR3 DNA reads TGTGCCAGCAGGACAGGACAGACTAACTATGGCTACACCTTC. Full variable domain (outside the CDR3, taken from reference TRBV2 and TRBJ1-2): EPEVTQTPSHQVTQMGQEVILRCVPISNHLYFYWYRQILGQKVEFLVSFYNNEISEKSEIFDDQFSVERPDGSNFTLKIRSTKLEDSAMYFCASRTGQTNYGYTFGSGTRLTVV.

The CDR3 DNA reads TGTGCCAGCAGACCCACCGGGACAGGGGAACGACAGCCCCAGCATTTT. Amino acid sequence: CASRPTGTGERQPQHF. This chain joins TRBV28 and TRBJ1-5, with TRBD1 matching 10 bases. This CDR3 is built from 16 residues. Looked up from germline, CDR1 is MDHEN and CDR2 is SYDVKM. With 6 bases clipped from V and 7 bases from J, the junction kept 12 bases outside the gene matches.

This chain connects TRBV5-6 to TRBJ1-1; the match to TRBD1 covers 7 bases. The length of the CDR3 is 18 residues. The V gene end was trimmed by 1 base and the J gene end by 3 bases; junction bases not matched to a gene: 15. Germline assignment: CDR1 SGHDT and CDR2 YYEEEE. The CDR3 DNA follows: TGTGCCAGCAGCTTGTACCCGGGACAGCCTGGGGGAGACACTGAAGCTTTCTTT. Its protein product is CASSLYPGQPGGDTEAFF.

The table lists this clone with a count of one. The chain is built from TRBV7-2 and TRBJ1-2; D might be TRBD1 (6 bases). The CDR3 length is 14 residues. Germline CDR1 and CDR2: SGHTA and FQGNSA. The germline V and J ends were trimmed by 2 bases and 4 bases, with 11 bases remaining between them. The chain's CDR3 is CASSLRGAGYGYTF. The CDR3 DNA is TGTGCCAGCAGCTTACGGGGGGCGGGCTATGGCTACACCTTC. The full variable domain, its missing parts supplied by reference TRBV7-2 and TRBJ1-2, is GAGVSQSPSNKVTEKGKDVELRCDPISGHTALYWYRQSLGQGLEFLIYFQGNSAPDKSGLPSDRFSAERTGGSVSTLTIQRTQQEDSAVYLCASSLRGAGYGYTFGSGTRLTVV.

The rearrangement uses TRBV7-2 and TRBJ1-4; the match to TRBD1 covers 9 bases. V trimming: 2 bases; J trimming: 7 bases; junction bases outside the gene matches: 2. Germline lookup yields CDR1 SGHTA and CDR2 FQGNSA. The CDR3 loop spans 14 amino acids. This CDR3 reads CASSLTGGREKLFF. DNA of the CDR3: TGTGCCAGCAGCTTAACAGGGGGCCGTGAAAAACTGTTTTTT.

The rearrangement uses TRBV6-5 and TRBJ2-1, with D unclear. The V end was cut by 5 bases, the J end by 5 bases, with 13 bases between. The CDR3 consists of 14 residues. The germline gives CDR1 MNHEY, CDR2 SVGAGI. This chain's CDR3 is CASSPTPYHNEQFF. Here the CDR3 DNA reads TGTGCCAGCAGTCCCACTCCGTACCACAATGAGCAGTTCTTC.

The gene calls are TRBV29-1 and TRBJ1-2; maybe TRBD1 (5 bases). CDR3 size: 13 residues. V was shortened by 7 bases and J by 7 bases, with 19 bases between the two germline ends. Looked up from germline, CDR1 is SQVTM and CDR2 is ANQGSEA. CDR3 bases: TGCAGCGGGGGGGGACCGGAGGGTGCTGGCTACACCTTC. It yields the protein CSGGGPEGAGYTF.

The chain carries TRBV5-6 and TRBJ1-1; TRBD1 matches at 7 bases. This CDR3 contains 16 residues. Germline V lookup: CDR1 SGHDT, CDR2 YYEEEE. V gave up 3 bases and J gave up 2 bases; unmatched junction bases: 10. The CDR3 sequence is CASSSIDYRGNTEAFF. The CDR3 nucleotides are TGTGCCAGCAGCTCGATAGATTACAGGGGAAACACTGAAGCTTTCTTT.

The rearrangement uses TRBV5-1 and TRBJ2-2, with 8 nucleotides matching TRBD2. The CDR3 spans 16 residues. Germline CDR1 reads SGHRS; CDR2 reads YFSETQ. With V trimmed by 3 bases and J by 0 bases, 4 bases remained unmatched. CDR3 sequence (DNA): TGCGCCAGCAGCTCCACTAGCGGAACGAACACCGGGGAGCTGTTTTTT. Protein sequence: CASSSTSGTNTGELFF.

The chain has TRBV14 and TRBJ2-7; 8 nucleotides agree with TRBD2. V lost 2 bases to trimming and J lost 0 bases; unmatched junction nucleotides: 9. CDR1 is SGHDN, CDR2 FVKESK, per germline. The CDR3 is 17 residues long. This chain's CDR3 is CASSQKILADSSYEQYF. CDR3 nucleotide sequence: TGTGCCAGCAGCCAAAAGATACTAGCGGATAGCTCCTACGAGCAGTACTTC. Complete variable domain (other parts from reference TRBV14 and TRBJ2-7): EAGVTQFPSHSVIEKGQTVTLRCDPISGHDNLYWYRRVMGKEIKFLLHFVKESKQDESGMPNNRFLAERTGGTYSTLKVQPAELEDSGVYFCASSQKILADSSYEQYFGPGTRLTVT.

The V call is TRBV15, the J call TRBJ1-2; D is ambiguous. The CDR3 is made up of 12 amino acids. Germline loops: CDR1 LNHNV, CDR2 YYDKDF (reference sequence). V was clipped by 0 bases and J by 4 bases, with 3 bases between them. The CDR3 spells CATSRDIYGYTF. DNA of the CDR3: TGTGCCACCAGCAGAGATATCTATGGCTACACCTTC.

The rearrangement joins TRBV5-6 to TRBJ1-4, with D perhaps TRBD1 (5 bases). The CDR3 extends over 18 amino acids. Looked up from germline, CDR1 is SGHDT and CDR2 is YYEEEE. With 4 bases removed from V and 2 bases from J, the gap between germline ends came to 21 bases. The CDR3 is CASSGGTSPLRTNEKLFF. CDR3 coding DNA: TGTGCCAGCAGCGGCGGGACTTCCCCACTGCGGACTAATGAAAAACTGTTTTTT.

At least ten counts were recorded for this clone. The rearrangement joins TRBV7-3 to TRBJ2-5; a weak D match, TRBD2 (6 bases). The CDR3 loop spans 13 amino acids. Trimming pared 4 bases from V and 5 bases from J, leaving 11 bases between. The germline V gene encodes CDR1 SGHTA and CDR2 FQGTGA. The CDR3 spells CASSWGVAETQYF. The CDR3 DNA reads TGTGCCAGCAGCTGGGGGGTAGCCGAGACCCAGTACTTC.

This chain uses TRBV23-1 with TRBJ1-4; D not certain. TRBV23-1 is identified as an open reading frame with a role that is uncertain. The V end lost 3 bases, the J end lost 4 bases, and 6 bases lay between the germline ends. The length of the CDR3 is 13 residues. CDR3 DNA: TGCGCCAGCAGTCATCAGCGTAATGAAAAACTGTTTTTT. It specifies CASSHQRNEKLFF.